The subject of this entry is one TCR beta chain. This clone turned up a few times. The specificity of this receptor is unknown. No per-base quality is available; no much larger clone lies one base away. V and J are truncated by 0 bases and 6 bases respectively, leaving an intervening sequence of 8 bases. From a lookup of the germline V gene, CDR1 and CDR2 are KGHSH and LQKENI. Counted from cysteine to phenylalanine, this CDR3 has 13 amino acids. The entry retains the CDR3 DNA only, 39 bases that are in frame from base 1. These data belong to a study of shared clonotypes between healthy human individuals (dated by TCRdb to about 2020). For the study in its entirety: A couple of women and a few men aged 18 to 49 years were included in the cohort. For each donor, CD4 naive and CD4 memory were each run on three plates, CD8 naive on two plates, and CD8 memory on one plate. Blood TCR repertoires of four to six healthy adults were deeply sequenced to estimate repertoire size and the extent of clonotype sharing between individuals. Different laboratories and diverse techniques were used to prepare libraries and sequence TCR repertoires, to increase sequencing depth and limit assay-specific biases. Each donor's leukapheresis produced roughly between about 0.85 and 10 billion PBMCs.

TCR CDR3 regions were amplified from genomic DNA by multiplex PCR using the deep immunoSEQ assay. Extracted genomic DNA from each cell subset was distributed evenly across all wells of several immunoSEQ 96-well plates, and each plate was treated as a replicate. For sorted subsets, each replicate PCR was loaded with roughly 190 ng genomic DNA, equivalent to about 30,000 T cell genomes. The purified libraries were quantified using a Qubit 3.0 fluorometer, sized with a Bioanalyzer 2100, and then quantified again using the KAPA Library Quantification kit. Every immunoSEQ 96-well plate was sequenced on a dedicated single-read 150-cycle Illumina NextSeq 550 flow cell. In the source study's methods: The immunoSEQ output contained only junctional sequences without quality scores, so filtering could not match that applied to full-length reads. Sequences were annotated with PyIR, a Python wrapper for IgBLAST v1.9, using IMGT germline references to assign V/J genes and CDR3. Reads were filtered out if the reads had weak V/J assignments (E-value above 1e-6), no CDR3, stop codons, out-of-frame junctions, or ambiguous translated residues. V3J clonotypes were defined by identical inferred V gene, J gene, and CDR3 amino acid sequence. Percentage overlap between repertoires was computed as shared unique clonotypes divided by the size of the smaller repertoire. RTK rarefaction, the Chao1 estimator, and Recon v2.1 estimates of unobserved clonotypes were used to assess repertoire richness. Generation probabilities for all TCRbeta clonotypes obtained by the gDNA method from four donors were computed using OLGA. Imported from immuneACCESS, the table was reduced by TCRdb to in-frame sequences with V and J called. These copies leave out some clones; in studies compared against another copy, an unresolved V gene accounts for under half, and the cause of the remainder is not known. V and J calls and clone size come straight from that table; D and trimming were deduced from the DNA. The table for this sample lists some 1 million clones; about 77% of them were counted only once. The ten largest clonotypes hold about 1.5% of the sample.

Study-level results and caveats: Based on pairwise subsampling, the degree of clonotype sharing among donors was expected to be affected by sequencing depth. Compared with non-shared clonotypes, the clonotypes found in all four sorted-subset donors had higher generation probabilities. Sampling was restricted to blood, and TCR repertoires in tissues likely differ from the TCR repertoires found in blood. Because the study included a small number of donors, the genetic and exposure-history diversity represented was limited. Naive subsets generally had larger estimated clonotype richness than memory subsets. Incomplete sequencing was indicated by rarefaction of sorted-subset datasets, despite the large sequencing depth. Approximately 5% of naive CD4, around 3.6% of naive CD8, approximately 2% of memory CD4, and about 0.4% of memory CD8 clonotypes were shared across several donors.

Healthy HIV-negative adults with no recently reported acute infections or vaccinations were included as donors. All donors were Caucasian adults living in Nashville, Tennessee, USA. Magnetic negative selection was used to enrich CD4+ T cells, after which naive cells were positively selected on CD45RA and the negative fraction became the memory subset. Blood was obtained by leukapheresis, after which PBMCs were separated by Ficoll-Histopaque density gradient centrifugation and cryopreserved in liquid nitrogen vapor phase. Analytical flow cytometry was used to check the purity and quantity of each magnetically sorted T cell population. From each sorted fraction, genomic DNA was isolated and quantified by UV absorbance on a Nanodrop 2000c.

Source material: memory CD4+ T cells sorted from blood. Sample cell subset or site, as interpreted from the label and publication: CD45RA-negative fraction. Rearrangement joined TRBV18 to TRBJ1-2; the D gene assignment is ambiguous. The source is a man aged 18 to 29 in good health. The nucleotide sequence is TGTGCCAGCTCACCACCGGTCAGAGATGGCTACACCTTC. Its coded protein is CASSPPVRDGYTF.